The clone carrying this TCR beta chain was seen only once. V lost 1 base and J 3 bases, leaving 9 bases between the germline ends. The CDR3 is 15 residues long. Germline CDR1 and CDR2: SNHLY and FYNNEI. TCRdb used MiXCR to reprocess the 5' RACE reads, holding one entry per CDR3 protein. The profile shows fewer than 250,000 distinct CDR3 sequences, under 35% of them singletons. The data were obtained in a study of CD8 T cells in ankylosing spondylitis. The sequencing sample was made of blood, either unsorted or a sorted T cell fraction (not recorded which). The sequence derives from a male donor with ankylosing spondylitis or in good health (not recorded which). The J gene is TRBJ2-2, the V gene TRBV2; D uncertain. The DNA for the CDR3 is TGTGCCAGCAGTGAAGGCGTAGTTGACACCGGGGAGCTGTTTTTT. The encoded protein is CASSEGVVDTGELFF.